Listed here are 15 T cell receptor beta chains from one sample, sequenced in a study of shared clonotypes between healthy human individuals. Repertoires were generated with immunoSEQ multiplex PCR, while TCRdb's copy carries only in-frame clones and drops some. This table has about 690,000 clones, roughly 87% appearing once. Sequencing was done on a sample of memory CD8+ T cells from PBMCs. Subset in this sample: CD45RO+ cells pooled with CCR7-negative TemRA cells. These receptors all come from a man aged 18 to 35 in good health. Some clones in this sample may be carry-over from other donors' samples.

This chain links TRBV28 with TRBJ2-1; D perhaps matches TRBD2 (6 bases). CDR1 and CDR2 from the germline V gene are MDHEN and SYDVKM. The CDR3 is 14 amino acids. V shed 3 bases and J shed 4 bases, with 10 bases lying between them. The CDR3 protein is CASSLRGVYNEQFF. The CDR3 bases are TGTGCCAGCAGTTTGCGCGGGGTTTACAATGAGCAGTTCTTC.

This clone was picked up a small number of times. V gene TRBV5-4 combines with J gene TRBJ1-1; D gene ambiguous. This CDR3 is built from 11 residues. Looked up from germline, CDR1 is SGHNT and CDR2 is YYREEE (reference sequence). V lost 10 bases and J lost 1, with 8 bases in between. The CDR3 bases are TGTGCCTGCTGGCAGAACACTGAAGCTTTCTTT. As protein: CACWQNTEAFF.

A single count supports this clone. The genes are TRBV4-1 and TRBJ1-1; a weak D match, TRBD1 (5 bases). The CDR3 covers 17 residues. V was cut by 0 bases and J by 3 bases, with 17 bases left in between. The germline CDR1 and CDR2 sequences are MGHRA and YSYEKL. The CDR3 is CASSQDGASLGDTEAFF. The CDR3 bases are TGCGCCAGCAGCCAAGATGGGGCCTCACTTGGGGACACTGAAGCTTTCTTT.

V usage is TRBV4-3 and J usage is TRBJ1-6; 11 bases match TRBD1. Germline CDR1 and CDR2: LGHNA and YSLEER. Unmatched junction bases numbered 6, after V lost 4 bases and J lost 7 bases. The CDR3 is made up of 16 amino acids. The CDR3 DNA reads TGCGCCAGCAGCCCAGGGACAGGGGGGAGAAATTCACCCCTCCACTTT. Translated, it gives CASSPGTGGRNSPLHF.

The chain recombines TRBV4-2 with TRBJ2-2, with D tentatively TRBD2 (5 bases). Germline V gene data show CDR1 as LGHNA and CDR2 as YNFKEQ. This CDR3 region has 15 residues. Trimming pared 4 bases from V and 3 bases from J, leaving 12 bases between. CDR3 sequence (DNA): TGTGCCAGCAGCCGAACGGACTCCGACACCGGGGAGCTGTTTTTT. Residues: CASSRTDSDTGELFF.

To note about this clone: A junction boundary mismatches the germline segment, possibly from a read error. The rearrangement uses TRBV7-2 and TRBJ2-5; D is uncertain. The CDR3 loop spans 13 amino acids. Germline lookup yields CDR1 SGHTA and CDR2 FQGNSA. Here the CDR3 reads CASSLISRPAQDF. The CDR3 region has the DNA TGTGCCAGCAGCTTAATATCCCGTCCGGCTCAGGACTTC.

The chain couples TRBV4-2 to TRBJ2-7; 9 bases align to TRBD2. J was trimmed by 3 bases and V by 3 bases; bases with no gene match: 12. In germline, CDR1 is LGHNA, CDR2 YNFKEQ. The CDR3 loop spans 17 amino acids. CDR3 amino acids: CASSHTIGLANYYEQYF. In nucleotides, the CDR3 is TGTGCCAGCAGCCACACAATAGGACTAGCGAATTACTACGAGCAGTACTTC.

The count of this clone is one. The chain employs TRBV4-2 and TRBJ1-6; no firm D call. The CDR3 sequence is 15 residues long. Germline CDR1 is LGHNA and CDR2 is YNFKEQ. The V and J ends lost 6 bases and 7 bases respectively, with 16 bases between them. CDR3 protein: CASSPPRDSNSPLHF. CDR3 nucleotides: TGTGCCAGCAGTCCACCGAGGGATAGCAATTCACCCCTCCACTTT.

V is TRBV30 and J is TRBJ2-7; the D call may be TRBD1 or TRBD2 (5 bases each). V lost 6 bases, J lost 3 bases, and 21 bases lay in between. The germline V gene encodes CDR1 GTSNPN and CDR2 SVGIG (reference sequence). The CDR3 runs 15 residues. The chain's CDR3 is CACLPIWDGDYEQYF. CDR3 sequence (DNA): TGTGCCTGCCTCCCGATTTGGGACGGAGACTACGAGCAGTACTTC.

The gene calls are TRBV9 and TRBJ2-4; the match to TRBD2 covers 8 bases. Germline V gives CDR1 SGDLS, CDR2 YYNGEE. The CDR3 is 15 residues long. Trimming removed 4 bases from V and 1 base from J; junction bases left unmatched: 4. For the CDR3, the DNA is TGTGCCAGCAGCCCCGGGGGGGCGGCCAAAAACATTCAGTACTTC. Translation: CASSPGGAAKNIQYF.

This chain connects TRBV7-9 to TRBJ1-5, with TRBD1 matching 7 bases. CDR1 and CDR2 (germline): SEHNR, FQNEAQ (reference sequence). The CDR3 runs to 14 residues. The J segment lost 6 bases and the V segment lost 5 bases, leaving 7 bases of the junction unmatched. This chain's CDR3 is CASSPDRDGQPQHF. The DNA of the CDR3 is TGTGCCAGCAGCCCCGACAGGGATGGTCAGCCCCAGCATTTT.

The gene calls are TRBV28 and TRBJ2-7; TRBD1 matches 7 bases. With 7 bases clipped from V and 1 base from J, the junction kept 4 bases outside the gene matches. The germline V gene has CDR1 MDHEN and CDR2 SYDVKM. This CDR3 is built from 13 residues. The CDR3 DNA is TGTGCCAGCAATCAGGGGGAGTCCTACGAGCAGTACTTC. Translated, it gives CASNQGESYEQYF.

This clone was seen just once. The V and J genes are TRBV7-9 and TRBJ2-6, with 9 positions matching TRBD1. J gave up 9 bases and V 5 bases, and 8 bases lay outside the gene matches. This CDR3 has 15 residues. CDR1 and CDR2 from the germline V gene are SEHNR and FQNEAQ (reference sequence). The CDR3 DNA is TGTGCCAGCAGCCTCCCGGGACAGGGTCTCAACGTCCTGACTTTC. Its translation is CASSLPGQGLNVLTF. Using reference TRBV7-9 and TRBJ2-6 for the parts outside the CDR3, the full variable domain is DTGVSQNPRHKITKRGQNVTFRCDPISEHNRLYWYRQTLGQGPEFLTYFQNEAQLEKSRLLSDRFSAERPKGSFSTLEIQRTEQGDSAMYLCASSLPGQGLNVLTFGAGSRLTVL.

This chain uses TRBV30 with TRBJ1-6, with D perhaps TRBD1 (5 bases). Per germline, CDR1 GTSNPN and CDR2 SVGIG (reference sequence). Trimming cost V 5 bases and J 8 bases, with 19 bases left between them. The CDR3 runs 15 residues. The CDR3, as DNA: TGTGCCTGGGCCGGCTTTGGGACGAAGGATTCACCCCTCCACTTT. The encoded protein is CAWAGFGTKDSPLHF.

This rearrangement joins TRBV15 to TRBJ2-5, with D tentatively TRBD2 (5 bases). CDR1 is LNHNV, CDR2 YYDKDF, per germline (reference sequence). V lost 4 bases to trimming and J lost 4 bases, with 10 bases between them. The CDR3 runs 13 residues. The CDR3 coding sequence is TGTGCCACCAGCACCGGGGTTTTAGAGACCCAGTACTTC. Its translation: CATSTGVLETQYF.